This note documents a single T cell receptor beta chain sequence. The sample comes from a study of blood T cell repertoires in COVID-19. About the study: Samples of COVID-19 (acute and convalescent) were obtained from the United States, Italy and Spain. T cells, B-cell-depleted T cells, or PBMCs provided the cDNA or gDNA that served as material.

This CDR3 is built from 13 residues. The germline V gene has CDR1 LGHNT and CDR2 FRNRAP. Trimming removed 5 bases from V and 10 bases from J, with 16 bases in between. Authors' analysis steps: Nucleated cell number was recorded as an estimate derived from reference gene primer amplification. Profiling relied on immunoSEQ multiplex PCR, and the TCRdb table lists in-frame clones only, not all of them. From that table come the V and J calls and clone size; the DNA was used to work out D and trimming. The data show 90,000 or so clones, around 90% seen once. The Seattle patients, enrolled during active infection, were followed longitudinally.

The chain links TRBV12-5 to TRBJ2-3; possible D gene TRBD2, 6 bases. Sequencing was performed on peripheral blood. The TCR originated in a man aged 55 to 69 with COVID-19, enrolled during active disease. CDR3 sequence: CASGRLGGTSQYF. CDR3 nucleotide sequence: TGTGCTAGTGGTCGCCTTGGGGGGACTTCGCAGTATTTT.